The 11 T cell receptor beta chains below all came from one sample that was sequenced in a study of T cell changes during pregnancy in multiple sclerosis. Data came from immunoSEQ multiplex PCR; TCRdb stores just in-frame clones and leaves some out. The table lists under 85,000 clones, around nine tenths of them singletons, with roughly 1.5% in the top ten. The material was peripheral blood, obtained in the third trimester of pregnancy. These receptors all stem from a female donor with multiple sclerosis, enrolled in a pregnancy study.

This chain uses TRBV12-5 with TRBJ2-7; 7 bases are a match to TRBD2. V dropped 4 bases and J dropped 0; count of bases not matched to a gene: 12. Germline CDR1 LGHNT, CDR2 FRNRAP. This CDR3 comprises 17 residues. This CDR3 is CASGSVGEGSFSYEQYF. For the CDR3, the DNA is TGTGCTAGTGGTTCGGTTGGGGAGGGTTCGTTCTCCTACGAGCAGTACTTC.

V usage is TRBV13 and J usage is TRBJ2-2; a weak D match, TRBD2 (6 bases). V was pared by 7 bases and J by 0 bases, with 15 bases between. Germline CDR1 and CDR2: PRHDT and FYEKMQ (reference sequence). The CDR3 covers 16 residues. CDR3 amino acids: CASIGGEFPNTGELFF. CDR3 in DNA: TGTGCCAGCATCGGGGGTGAGTTCCCGAACACCGGGGAGCTGTTTTTT.

The rearrangement uses TRBV7-6 and TRBJ1-3, with 9 bases fitting TRBD1. The germline gives CDR1 SGHVS, CDR2 FNYEAQ. V dropped 5 bases and J dropped 0; count of bases not matched to a gene: 5. This CDR3 has 16 amino acids. CDR3 nucleotides: TGTGCCAGCAGCGTAGGACAGGGGAGCTCTGGAAACACCATATATTTT. This codes for CASSVGQGSSGNTIYF.

V usage is TRBV15 and J usage is TRBJ2-3; 8 bases agree with TRBD2. The CDR3 is made up of 17 amino acids. Losses at the gene ends were 2 bases for V and 1 base for J; bases not matched to a gene: 8. Germline-derived CDR1 and CDR2 are LNHNV and YYDKDF (reference sequence). The CDR3 here is CATSRSGTRLGTDTQYF. The CDR3 nucleotides read TGTGCCACCAGCAGATCGGGGACTAGACTTGGCACAGATACGCAGTATTTT.

This chain links TRBV4-2 with TRBJ2-5; 8 bases are shared with TRBD2. This CDR3 spans 17 amino acids. The germline CDR1 and CDR2 sequences are LGHNA and YNFKEQ. V lost 1 base and J lost 4; bases outside the gene matches: 11. The CDR3 sequence: CASSQGSGGRRGETQYF. CDR3 DNA: TGTGCCAGCAGCCAAGGTTCGGGAGGGAGGAGGGGAGAGACCCAGTACTTC.

This clone was found once. The V gene is TRBV2, the J gene TRBJ2-7, with TRBD1 identical over 8 bases. The trim removed 6 bases at V and 6 bases at J, leaving 10 bases unmatched. Germline V gene data show CDR1 as SNHLY and CDR2 as FYNNEI. The CDR3 spans 14 residues. CDR3: CASRDRVTLGEQYF. The CDR3 DNA sequence: TGTGCCAGCAGGGACAGGGTAACGTTGGGCGAGCAGTACTTC. Drawing the rest from reference TRBV2 and TRBJ2-7, the complete variable domain is EPEVTQTPSHQVTQMGQEVILRCVPISNHLYFYWYRQILGQKVEFLVSFYNNEISEKSEIFDDQFSVERPDGSNFTLKIRSTKLEDSAMYFCASRDRVTLGEQYFGPGTRLTVT.

This clone appeared once. This chain joins TRBV11-2 and TRBJ2-4; D ambiguous. Trimming took 1 base from V and 6 from J, leaving 16 bases between them. This CDR3 comprises 16 residues. Germline assignment: CDR1 SGHAT and CDR2 FQNNGV. Here the CDR3 reads CASSLGSGPVTNIQYF. CDR3 sequence (DNA): TGTGCCAGCAGCTTAGGGTCTGGGCCAGTCACAAACATTCAGTACTTC.

The V call is TRBV7-2, the J call TRBJ2-7; TRBD1 is a possible D gene (5 bases). Germline loops: CDR1 SGHTA, CDR2 FQGNSA. Trimming left V 4 bases short and J 3 bases short, with 13 bases between. The CDR3 is made up of 14 amino acids. For the CDR3, the DNA is TGTGCCAGCAGCTCACGATATGACAGCTACGAGCAGTACTTC. Amino acids: CASSSRYDSYEQYF.

The rearrangement joins TRBV29-1 to TRBJ2-3; TRBD1 agrees at 7 bases. After removal of 2 bases from V and 0 bases from J, the junction contained 11 bases not matched to a gene. Germline CDR1 SQVTM, CDR2 ANQGSEA. The CDR3 sequence is 17 residues long. DNA for the CDR3: TGCAGCGTTGAATCTGGACAGGTCCGCCCTAGCACAGATACGCAGTATTTT. It codes for CSVESGQVRPSTDTQYF.

The chain has TRBV5-1 and TRBJ2-1, with a tentative D call TRBD2 (6 bases). The CDR3 is made up of 15 amino acids. The germline gives CDR1 SGHRS, CDR2 YFSETQ. V gave up 3 bases and J gave up 3 bases, with 13 bases separating them. The CDR3 here is CASSYPGADYNEQFF. The CDR3 nucleotides are TGCGCCAGCAGCTATCCGGGAGCAGACTACAATGAGCAGTTCTTC.

This clone was seen just once. The V gene is TRBV6-1, the J gene TRBJ2-7, with D maybe TRBD2 (5 bases). CDR1 MNHNS and CDR2 SASEGT come from the germline V gene. Trimming left V 4 bases short and J 2 bases short, with 9 bases between. The CDR3 loop spans 13 amino acids. In nucleotides, the CDR3 is TGTGCCAGCAGTGGGGGAGTCGCCTACGAGCAGTACTTC. It translates to CASSGGVAYEQYF.